What follows is one T cell receptor (beta chain) and its context. The antigen remains undetermined. The study drew the donors from its 120-subject validation cohort, separate from the roughly 670-subject first cohort. This entry belongs to a study of cytomegalovirus exposure and HLA in healthy donors. Findings and caveats of the study: In the 95 to 150 validation repertoires, a later analysis found that first-cohort TCR clusters tended to co-occur. CMV antigen specificity was confirmed in vitro for a few CMV-associated chains. Some public TCRs appeared in many individuals, while most sequences were rare.

The CDR3 covers 15 residues. Looked up from germline, CDR1 is SGHVS and CDR2 is FNYEAQ. J lost 4 bases, V lost 2 bases, and 5 bases had no gene match. The table came from immunoSEQ multiplex PCR; TCRdb's copy has only in-frame clones and leaves some out. The profile shows 100,000 to 150,000 clones, about 82% of them singletons. The V and J genes are TRBV7-6 and TRBJ1-3, with 7 bases matching TRBD1. This clonotype was sampled from a man between 18 and 35 years old in good health and CMV-seronegative. The sequenced sample was PBMCs. CDR3 protein: CASSLRGDRGNTIYF. The CDR3 nucleotides are TGTGCCAGCAGCTTAAGGGGGGACAGAGGAAACACCATATATTTT.